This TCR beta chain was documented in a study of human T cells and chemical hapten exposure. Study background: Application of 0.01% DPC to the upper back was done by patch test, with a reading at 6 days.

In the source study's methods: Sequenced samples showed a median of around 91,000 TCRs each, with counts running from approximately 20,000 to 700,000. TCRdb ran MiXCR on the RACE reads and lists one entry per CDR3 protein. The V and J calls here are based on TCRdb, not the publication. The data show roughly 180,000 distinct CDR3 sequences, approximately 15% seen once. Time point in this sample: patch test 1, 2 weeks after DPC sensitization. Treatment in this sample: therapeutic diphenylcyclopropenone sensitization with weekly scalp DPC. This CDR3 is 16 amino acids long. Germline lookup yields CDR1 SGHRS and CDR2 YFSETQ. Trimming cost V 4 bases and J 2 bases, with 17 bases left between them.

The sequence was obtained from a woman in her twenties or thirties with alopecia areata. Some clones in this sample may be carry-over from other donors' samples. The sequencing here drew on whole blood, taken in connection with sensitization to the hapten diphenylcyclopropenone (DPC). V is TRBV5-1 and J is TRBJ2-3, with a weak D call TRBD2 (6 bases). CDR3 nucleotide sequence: TGCGCCAGCAGCCATACCCTTAGCGGTTACACAGATACGCAGTATTTT. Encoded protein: CASSHTLSGYTDTQYF. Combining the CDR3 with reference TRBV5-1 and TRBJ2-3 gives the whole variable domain KAGVTQTPRYLIKTRGQQVTLSCSPISGHRSVSWYQQTPGQGLQFLFEYFSETQRNKGNFPGRFSGRQFSNSRSEMNVSTLELGDSALYLCASSHTLSGYTDTQYFGPGTRLTVL.